This entry lists 3 T cell receptor beta chains sequenced from one sample in a study of blood T cell repertoires in COVID-19 (dated by TCRdb to about 2020). The library relied on the immunoSEQ multiplex PCR assay. This is the immuneACCESS table as TCRdb keeps it, with only in-frame sequences that have V and J called. A part of the clones is gone; compared with another copy, unresolved V genes explain less than half, and the rest is unexplained. Here the sample has around 250,000 clones; 83% occur a single time. About 5.7% of the sample goes to the ten largest clones. The sample consisted of peripheral blood. These receptors all stem from a man older than 75 with acute or convalescent COVID-19.

The chain couples TRBV27 to TRBJ1-1, with 11 bases fitting TRBD1. This CDR3 spans 15 amino acids. CDR1 is MNHEY, CDR2 SMNVEV, per germline (reference sequence). Trimming removed 5 bases from V and 7 bases from J; junction bases left unmatched: 9. CDR3 in DNA: TGTGCCAGCAGTCCTGCGGACAGGGGGCCTCTTGAAGCTTTCTTT. Its protein product is CASSPADRGPLEAFF.

The chain employs TRBV28 and TRBJ1-3, with TRBD1 matching 10 bases. The V segment lost 5 bases and the J segment 2 bases; nucleotides outside the gene matches: 9. The CDR3 contains 17 residues. The V gene's germline CDR1 is MDHEN and CDR2 SYDVKM. The CDR3 here is CASSTPRDRGTGNTIYF. The CDR3, as DNA: TGTGCCAGCAGTACACCCCGGGACAGGGGCACTGGAAACACCATATATTTT. The variable domain in full, with the rest retrieved from reference TRBV28 and TRBJ1-3, is DVKVTQSSRYLVKRTGEKVFLECVQDMDHENMFWYRQDPGLGLRLIYFSYDVKMKEKGDIPEGYSVSREKKERFSLILESASTNQTSMYLCASSTPRDRGTGNTIYFGEGSWLTVV.

The genes are TRBV9 and TRBJ2-1; 8 bases are shared with TRBD1. Germline V gene sequence: CDR1 SGDLS, CDR2 YYNGEE. This CDR3 comprises 16 residues. V lost 3 bases, J lost 0 bases, and 5 bases stayed unmatched. The CDR3 protein is CASSERQGSSYNEQFF. In nucleotides, the CDR3 is TGTGCCAGCAGCGAAAGACAGGGGAGCTCCTACAATGAGCAGTTCTTC.